This T cell receptor beta chain was captured in a study of response to subunit inactivated influenza vaccine. In TCRdb, the RT-PCR reads were re-called with MiXCR into one record per CDR3 protein. The table has roughly 190,000 distinct CDR3 sequences, about an eighth seen once. This clonotype was seen a handful of times. Its antigen is undetermined. Broader study findings: It was the authors' suggestion that each seasonal influenza vaccination recruits few new T cells.

CDR3 length: 18 amino acids. Germline V lookup: CDR1 SGHAT, CDR2 FQDESV (reference sequence). V lost 5 bases to trimming and J lost 7 bases; unmatched junction nucleotides: 17. This sample also appeared in a second study, on T cells expressing NK-cell markers. From that second work: The authors generated TCR beta cDNA through 5'RACE template switching with UMIs. Out of eight donors sequenced, seven tested HCMV-seropositive and the remaining one seronegative. Among the experiments, several used an anti-gamma-delta TCR antibody to restrict sorting to alpha-beta TCR T cells. Dominant NKG2C+ clonotypes in roughly 6 donors made up roughly 1.0-7.0% of CD8+ T cells.

The genes are TRBV11-1 and TRBJ2-1, with 10 bases matching TRBD2. The sequence was obtained from a man aged 50 to 60 who received an inactivated influenza vaccine. The sample here was CD8+ T cells sorted from PBMCs, taken approximately 12 days after vaccination. Here the CDR3 reads CASSPHPRASGGGNEQFF. The DNA of the CDR3 is TGTGCCAGCAGCCCCCACCCTCGTGCTAGCGGGGGTGGGAATGAGCAGTTCTTC.